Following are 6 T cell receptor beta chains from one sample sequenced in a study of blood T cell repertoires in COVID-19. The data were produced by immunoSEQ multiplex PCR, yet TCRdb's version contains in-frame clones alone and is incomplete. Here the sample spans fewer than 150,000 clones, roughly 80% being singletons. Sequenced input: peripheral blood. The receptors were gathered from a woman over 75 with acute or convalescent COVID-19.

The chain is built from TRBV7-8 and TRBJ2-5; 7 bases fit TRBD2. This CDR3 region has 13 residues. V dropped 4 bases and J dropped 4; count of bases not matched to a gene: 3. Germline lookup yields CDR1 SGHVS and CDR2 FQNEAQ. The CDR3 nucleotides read TGTGCCAGCAGCTCCGGACTAGGAGAGACCCAGTACTTC. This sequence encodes CASSSGLGETQYF.

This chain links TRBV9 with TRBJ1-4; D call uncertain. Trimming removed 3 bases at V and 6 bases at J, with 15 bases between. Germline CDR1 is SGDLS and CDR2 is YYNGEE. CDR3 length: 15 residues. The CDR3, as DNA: TGTGCCAGCAGCGATGCTAAAGCCGGGGATGAAAAACTGTTTTTT. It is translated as CASSDAKAGDEKLFF.

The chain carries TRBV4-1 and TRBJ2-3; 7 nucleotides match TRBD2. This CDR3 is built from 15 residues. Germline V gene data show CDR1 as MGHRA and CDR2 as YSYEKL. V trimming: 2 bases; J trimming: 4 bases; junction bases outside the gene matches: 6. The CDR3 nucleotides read TGCGCCAGCAGCCAAATGAGCGGGACTGCAGATACGCAGTATTTT. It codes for CASSQMSGTADTQYF.

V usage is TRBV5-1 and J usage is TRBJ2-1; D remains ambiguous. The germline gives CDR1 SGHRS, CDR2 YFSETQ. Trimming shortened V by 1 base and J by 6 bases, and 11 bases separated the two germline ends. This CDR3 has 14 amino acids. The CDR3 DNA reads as TGCGCCAGCAGCTTGTCGGTCCCTATCAATGAGCAGTTCTTC. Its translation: CASSLSVPINEQFF.

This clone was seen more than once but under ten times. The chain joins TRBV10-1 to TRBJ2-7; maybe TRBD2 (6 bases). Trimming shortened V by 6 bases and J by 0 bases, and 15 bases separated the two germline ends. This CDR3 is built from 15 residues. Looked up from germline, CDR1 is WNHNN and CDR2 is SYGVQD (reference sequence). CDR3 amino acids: CASSPGGGGSYEQYF. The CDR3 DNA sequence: TGCGCCAGCAGCCCCGGTGGGGGAGGCTCCTACGAGCAGTACTTC.

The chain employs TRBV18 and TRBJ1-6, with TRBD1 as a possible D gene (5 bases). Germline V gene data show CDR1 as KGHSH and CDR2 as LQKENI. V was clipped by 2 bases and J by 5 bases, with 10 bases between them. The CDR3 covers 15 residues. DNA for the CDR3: TGTGCCAGCTCACCATATCGGGGGGATAATTCACCCCTCCACTTT. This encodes CASSPYRGDNSPLHF. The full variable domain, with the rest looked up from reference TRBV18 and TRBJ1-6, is NAGVMQNPRHLVRRRGQEARLRCSPMKGHSHVYWYRQLPEEGLKFMVYLQKENIIDESGMPKERFSAEFPKEGPSILRIQQVVRGDSAAYFCASSPYRGDNSPLHFGNGTRLTVT.